The source of this T cell receptor (beta chain) is a study of vaccination and CD4 T cells after COVID-19 (dated by TCRdb to between 2021 and 2024). Notes on the research overall: Convalescent patients had a positive SARS-CoV-2 result on nasal swab PCR, and of these patients, fewer than ten had mild disease and one had severe disease. A few convalescent patients were sampled both early after vaccination (day 14) and late after vaccination (days 161 to 241). Post-vaccine blood samples were collected a median of approximately eleven weeks after the second vaccine dose, ranging from roughly 13 to 250 days. As controls, cultures received a CEFX viral epitope pool (the positive control), an HIV-1 Nef peptide pool (the negative control), or no peptide at all. The spike-specific CD4+ TCR repertoire was compared before and after mRNA vaccination in 10 to 11 COVID-19 convalescent patients and a handful of infection-naive healthy vaccine recipients. Overlapping spike peptide pools from SARS-CoV-2 and from the common cold coronaviruses HCoV-NL63, HCoV-OC43 and HCoV-229E were used as culture stimuli. Post-COVID blood samples from convalescent patients were collected a median of around 100 days after diagnosis, with a range of about 35 to 180 days. The convalescent cohort comprised six males and four females, including two Hispanic individuals, seven Caucasians, two Asians and one multiracial person. Participants got two doses of the Pfizer-BioNTech BNT162b2 vaccine (n=8) or two doses of the Moderna mRNA-1273 vaccine (n=2). The paper as a whole reports these results and caveats: The median number of SARS-CoV-2-reactive clonotypes rose from around 22 after infection to 38 after vaccination, but the change was not significant. The number of convalescent patients in the study was relatively small, and the study did not examine early timepoints following natural infection. In convalescent patients, a median 86.3% of post-vaccine SARS-CoV-2-reactive clones were detected only after vaccination, and vaccine-specific priming was suggested by this finding. In convalescent patients, nearly all vaccine-specific clones (304 of 307) were found to be mono-reactive for SARS-CoV-2 spike rather than cross-reactive with common cold coronaviruses.

Only one count was recorded for this clonotype. It lacks a known antigen. No base-level quality is on record; no much larger clone is a single base apart. A lone read gives weak evidence. Trimming accounts for 4 bases at V and 5 bases at J, while the number of junction bases matched to no gene is 13. CDR1 SGHRS and CDR2 YFSETQ are derived from the germline V gene. There are 18 amino acids in the CDR3, from cysteine to phenylalanine inclusive. The read is trimmed to its CDR3 DNA, 54 bases read in frame from base 1. Sample time point, as interpreted from the label and publication: late sampling 161 to 241 days after vaccination in a few convalescent patients. The intended sense of this specimen's treatment or condition label: roughly 10-day PBMC culture with coronavirus spike peptide pools or control peptides (ViraFEST assay). To expand antigen-specific T cells with peptide pools and then pick out the expanded clonotypes through TCR sequencing, the study relied on the ViraFEST assay. The positive SARS-CoV-2 PCR tests of the convalescent patients were dated from March to December 2020, before the Alpha, Beta and Delta variants emerged in the United States. About 2 million PBMCs per well were cultured in IMDM with 5% human AB serum and 9 to 10 IU/ml IL-2, plus 10 ug/ml peptide pools. On days 3 and 7, half of the culture medium was replaced with fresh IL-2-containing medium. After 9 to 11 days of culture, CD4+ T cells were isolated by negative selection with the EasySep CD4+ T cell isolation kit. Ficoll-Paque Plus gradient centrifugation was used to isolate PBMCs from whole blood, and the isolated PBMCs were then either used fresh or cryopreserved at -140C. Culture conditions were generally each tested in triplicate wells.

Library preparation was by PCR. At the Johns Hopkins FTIC core, DNA from the cultured CD4+ T cells underwent TCR sequencing with the Oncomine TCR Beta short-read assay. The QIAamp micro DNA kit was used to extract genomic DNA from the cultured CD4+ T cells. Oncomine TCR Beta libraries from cultured CD4+ T cells were pooled using unique dual indexes and sequenced on an Illumina iSeq 100. The original pipeline was this. Non-productive sequences were removed, and CDR3s that did not start with C, did not end with F or W, or were shorter than 7 amino acids were discarded. The MANAFEST web application was used to identify antigen-specific clonotypes by comparing peptide-stimulated wells against reference wells and other culture wells. Positive clones required FDR below 0.05, an odds ratio above 5, and productive frequency above 0.1% in at least two of three replicate wells. A clonotype was classed as cross-reactive if the clonotype showed significant expansion both in SARS-CoV-2 spike wells and in at least one common cold coronavirus spike condition. Using R version 3.6.1, CDR3 homology was evaluated through Levenshtein distances (stringdist) along with unrooted phylogenetic trees (ape). The raw public reads went through TCRdb reprocessing: fastp at Q25, MiXCR clone calling, in-frame beta chains kept. Each CDR3 protein gets just one entry, which takes the most common genes and DNA from the rows behind it. The V and J calls and clone size are TCRdb's, not the authors'. The sample records about 30,000 distinct CDR3 sequences, roughly a third of which are singletons. Of the sample, under 3.5% is held by the ten largest clones.

Sequencing used CD4+ T cells from blood, cultured in vitro, obtained about 7 months after SARS-CoV-2 vaccination. The sequence is built from TRBV5-1 and TRBJ2-5; a stretch of 14 junction bases matches TRBD2. This TCR came from a human donor who had recovered from COVID-19. Read as DNA, the sequence is TGCGCCAGCAGCGGGGGAGTGGGACTAGCGGGAGCGGGTGAGACCCAGTACTTC. This is translated as CASSGGVGLAGAGETQYF.